This T cell receptor (beta chain) was observed in a study of blood T cell repertoires in COVID-19. Overall study: COVID-19 samples from acute and convalescent phases originated in the United States, Italy and Spain.

In the original processing: It was from reference gene primer amplification that nucleated cell counts were estimated. Assay used: immunoSEQ multiplex PCR; TCRdb lists only in-frame clones, some missing. The D gene and trimming were derived from the DNA, and the V and J assignments and clone size from that table. The repertoire holds just under 350,000 clones, roughly 90% seen once, with just under 7.5% in the top ten. The Seattle site enrolled patients during active infection and followed them longitudinally. The CDR3 sequence is 13 residues long. CDR1 SGHVS and CDR2 FQNEAQ come from the germline V gene. The V end lost 6 bases, the J end lost 7 bases, and 15 bases lay between the germline ends.

The chain joins TRBV7-8 to TRBJ1-2; unclear D gene. The TCR was taken from a woman aged 70-85 years with COVID-19, enrolled during active disease. The sample taken for sequencing was peripheral blood. The CDR3 DNA reads as TGTGCCAGCAGTGACGACGGGAGAGGTGGCTACACCTTC. Translating it yields CASSDDGRGGYTF.